This TCR beta chain is from a study of blood T cell repertoires in COVID-19. As for the study in general: COVID-19 samples, acute and convalescent, were from the United States, Italy and Spain. T cells, B-cell-depleted T cells, or PBMCs supplied cDNA or gDNA.

In the authors' workflow: For nucleated cells, counts were estimated from reference gene primer amplification. TCRdb's copy holds only in-frame clones and misses some; the assay was immunoSEQ multiplex PCR. V and J calls and clone size are as listed in that table; D and trimming were resolved from the DNA. Of 390,000 or so clones listed, 85% to 90% are singletons. There are 21 residues in the CDR3. Germline V lookup: CDR1 SGHVS, CDR2 FQNEAQ. Losses at the gene ends were 5 bases for V and 0 bases for J; bases not matched to a gene: 16. The sequenced sample consisted of peripheral blood. The rearrangement links TRBV7-8 to TRBJ2-1, with TRBD2 matching over 13 bases. This TCR was recovered from a man between 18 and 29 years old with active or convalescent COVID-19. The CDR3 here is CASSPLPGQGLAGSSYNEQFF. The CDR3 DNA reads as TGTGCCAGCAGCCCGCTCCCGGGACAGGGACTAGCGGGGTCCTCCTACAATGAGCAGTTCTTC.